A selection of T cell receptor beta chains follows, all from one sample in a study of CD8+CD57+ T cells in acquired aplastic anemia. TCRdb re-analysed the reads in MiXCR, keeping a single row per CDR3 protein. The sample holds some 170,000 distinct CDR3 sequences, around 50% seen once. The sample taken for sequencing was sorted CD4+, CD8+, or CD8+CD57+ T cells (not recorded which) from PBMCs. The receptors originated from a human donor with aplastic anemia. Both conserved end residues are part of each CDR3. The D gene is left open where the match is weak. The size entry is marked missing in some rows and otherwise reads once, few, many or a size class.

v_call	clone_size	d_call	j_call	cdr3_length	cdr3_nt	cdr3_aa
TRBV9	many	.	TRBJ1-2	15	TGTGCCAGCAGCGTAGGAGCAGGCGTCATGGGGGGCTACACCTTC	CASSVGAGVMGGYTF
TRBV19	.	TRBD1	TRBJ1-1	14	TGTGCCAGTAGCGAGACAGGGGTTGGCACTGAAGCTTTCTTT	CASSETGVGTEAFF
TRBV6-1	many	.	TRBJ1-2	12	TGTGCCAGCAGAGTCATGTCGGGGGGCTACACCTTC	CASRVMSGGYTF
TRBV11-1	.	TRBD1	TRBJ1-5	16	TGTGCCAGCAGCCGCCCGGGACAGGGGGAAATTCAGCCCCAGCATTTT	CASSRPGQGEIQPQHF
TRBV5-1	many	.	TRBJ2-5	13	TGCGCCAGCAGCTTGGCCGCACGGGAGACCCAGTACTTC	CASSLAARETQYF
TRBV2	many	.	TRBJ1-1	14	TGTGCCAGCAGTGACCTCTTGGGGAGGACTGAAGCTTTCTTT	CASSDLLGRTEAFF
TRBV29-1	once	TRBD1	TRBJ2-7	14	TGCAGCGTCCAAGTAGGGACAGTGAGCTACGAGCAGTACTTC	CSVQVGTVSYEQYF
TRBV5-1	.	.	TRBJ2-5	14	TGCGCCAGCAGCTTGGCGGTACCCTGGGAGACCCAGTACTTC	CASSLAVPWETQYF
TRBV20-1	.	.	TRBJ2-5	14	TGCAGTGCTAGAGATGGCGGGGGCCCAGAGACCCAGTACTTC	CSARDGGGPETQYF
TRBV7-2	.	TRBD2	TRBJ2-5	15	TGTGCCAGCAGCTTCCAGGGACTAGCGAAGGAGACCCAGTACTTC	CASSFQGLAKETQYF
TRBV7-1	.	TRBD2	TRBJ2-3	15	TGTGCCAGCAGCGCCCGGGGGGGTGGCACAGATACGCAGTATTTT	CASSARGGGTDTQYF
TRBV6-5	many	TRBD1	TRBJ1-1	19	TGTGCCAGCAGTTACTCCCCTTCCCGACAGGGGGCGAGTAGCACTGAAGCTTTCTTT	CASSYSPSRQGASSTEAFF
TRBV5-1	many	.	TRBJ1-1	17	TGCGCCAGCAGCTTGAACGGGCAGGGGATAATGAACACTGAAGCTTTCTTT	CASSLNGQGIMNTEAFF
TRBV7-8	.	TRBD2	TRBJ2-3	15	TGTGCCAGCAGCACCGGACTAGCGAGCACAGATACGCAGTATTTT	CASSTGLASTDTQYF
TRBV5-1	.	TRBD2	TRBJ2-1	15	TGCGCCAGCAGCTTGGATCCTAGCGGAGGGAATGAGCAGTTCTTC	CASSLDPSGGNEQFF
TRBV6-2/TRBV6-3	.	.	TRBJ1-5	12	TGTGCCAGCAGTTTCCGGGAGGCGACCCAGCATTTT	CASSFREATQHF
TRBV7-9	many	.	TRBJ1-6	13	TGTGCCAGCAGCCTCACACCTGGATCACCCCTCCACTTT	CASSLTPGSPLHF
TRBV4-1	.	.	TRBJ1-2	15	TGCGCCAGCAGCCACGCTTACATGGGATACTATGGCTACACCTTC	CASSHAYMGYYGYTF
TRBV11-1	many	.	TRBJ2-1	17	TGTGCCAGCAGCTTACTTCCACCAGGATACTCCTACAATGAGCAGTTCTTC	CASSLLPPGYSYNEQFF
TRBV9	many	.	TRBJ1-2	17	TGTGCCAGCAGTGCCGGGGGGCGTAGATCAGGGGATGATGGCTACACCTTC	CASSAGGRRSGDDGYTF
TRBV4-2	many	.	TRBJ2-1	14	TGTGCCAGCAGCCAAGGTCTTGATGGCGGGGAGCAGTTCTTC	CASSQGLDGGEQFF
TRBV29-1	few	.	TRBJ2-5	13	TGCAGCGCCCGAGGCACCAAACAAGAGACCCAGTACTTC	CSARGTKQETQYF
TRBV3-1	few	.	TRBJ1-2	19	TGTGCCAGCAGCCAAAGTAAGCAGTGGCTTTGGACAGCTAACTATGGCTACACCTTC	CASSQSKQWLWTANYGYTF
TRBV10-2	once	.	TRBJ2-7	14	TGCGCCAGCAGTGAGGGCAGGGTCATCTACGAGCAGTACTTC	CASSEGRVIYEQYF
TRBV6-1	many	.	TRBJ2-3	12	TGTGCCAGCCATGTTGGCGGAGATACGCAGTATTTT	CASHVGGDTQYF
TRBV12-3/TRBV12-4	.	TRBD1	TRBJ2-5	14	TGTGCCAGCAGTTTGGACAGGACCCCTTTGACCCAGTACTTC	CASSLDRTPLTQYF
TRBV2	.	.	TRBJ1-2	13	TGTGCCAGCAGTCTCGACAGCCTCTATGGCTACACCTTC	CASSLDSLYGYTF
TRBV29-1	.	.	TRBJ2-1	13	TGCAGCGTTCCAAGGACTATTCCAAACGAGCAGTTCTTC	CSVPRTIPNEQFF
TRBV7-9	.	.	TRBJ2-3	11	TGTGCCAGCCAGGATACAGATACGCAGTATTTT	CASQDTDTQYF
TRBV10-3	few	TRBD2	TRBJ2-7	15	TGTGCCATCAGTGAGGCTCTAGCGGGTTCCTACGAGCAGTACTTC	CAISEALAGSYEQYF
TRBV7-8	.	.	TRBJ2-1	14	TGTGCCAGCCCCGGGGATCGTTCCTGCAATGAGCAGTTCTTC	CASPGDRSCNEQFF
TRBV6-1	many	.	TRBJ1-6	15	TGTGCCAGCAGTGAACGGAGCTCCTATAATTCACCCCTCCACTTT	CASSERSSYNSPLHF
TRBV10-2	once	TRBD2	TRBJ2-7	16	TGCGCCAGCAGCAAGAGGGCTAGCGGGACCATCTACGAGCAGTACTTC	CASSKRASGTIYEQYF
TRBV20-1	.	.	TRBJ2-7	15	TGCAGTGCTAGAGATCGAAGGGATTGGCGCTACGAGCAGTACTTC	CSARDRRDWRYEQYF
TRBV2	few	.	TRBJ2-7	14	TGTGCCAGCAGTGACGGACGCATCTCCTACGAGCAGTACTTC	CASSDGRISYEQYF
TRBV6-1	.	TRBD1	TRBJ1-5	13	TGTGCCTGCAGTGACCAGGGGGCACAGCCCCAGCATTTT	CACSDQGAQPQHF
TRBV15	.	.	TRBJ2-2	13	TGTGCCACCAGCAAAGTCCCCCCCGGGGAGCTGTTTTTT	CATSKVPPGELFF
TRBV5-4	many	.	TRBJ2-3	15	TGTGCCAGCACCTTGGGACTTACTAGCACAGATACGCAGTATTTT	CASTLGLTSTDTQYF
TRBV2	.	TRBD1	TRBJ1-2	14	TGTGCCAGCAGGCCCGGACAGGGGCACTATGGCTACACCTTC	CASRPGQGHYGYTF
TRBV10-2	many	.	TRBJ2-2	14	TGTGCCAGCAGCTACAGCCCCGGACCCGGGGAGCTGTTTTTT	CASSYSPGPGELFF
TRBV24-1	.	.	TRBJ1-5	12	TGTGCCACCAGTGTGGGGGCACTGCCCCAGCATTTT	CATSVGALPQHF
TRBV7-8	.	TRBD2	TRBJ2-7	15	TGTGCCAGCAGCCCCCGACTAGCGGGGTTCTACGAGCAGTACTTC	CASSPRLAGFYEQYF
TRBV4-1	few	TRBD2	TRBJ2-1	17	TGCGCCAGCAGCCTCGCCGGGACTAGCGGGGGGGTGAGTGAGCAGTTCTTC	CASSLAGTSGGVSEQFF
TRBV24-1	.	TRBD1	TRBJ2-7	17	TGTGCCACCAGTGATCCAATGGGGACAGGGGATCTTTACGAGCAGTACTTC	CATSDPMGTGDLYEQYF
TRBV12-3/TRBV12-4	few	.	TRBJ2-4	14	TGTGCCAGCAGTCTTTGGGGCCTCGTAAACATTCAGTACTTC	CASSLWGLVNIQYF
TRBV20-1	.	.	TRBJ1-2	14	TGCAGTGCTCTCTTGGGGCTAGGGAACTATGGCTACACCTTC	CSALLGLGNYGYTF
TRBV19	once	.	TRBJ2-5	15	TGTGCCAGTAGTGCCCGGTCGGGACAACAAGAGACCCAGTACTTC	CASSARSGQQETQYF
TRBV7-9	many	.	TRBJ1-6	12	TGTGCCAGCTCAAGGGACCCCTCACCCCTCCACTTT	CASSRDPSPLHF
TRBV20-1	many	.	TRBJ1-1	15	TGCAGTGCTAGAGATGTCCGCCAGGCGAGCGCTGAAGCTTTCTTT	CSARDVRQASAEAFF